Sequencing of this T cell receptor (beta chain) was carried out in a study of T cell responses to AZD1222 COVID-19 vaccine. Whole-study results and caveats: Clonal diversity was possibly underestimated; the donors were predominantly white British and more often female. Baseline seropositivity characterized only a handful of AZD1222 recipients. Across spike, vaccine-associated CD4 TCRs were found, dominant at 160-218 and 743-854. Elevations in Spike-specific TCR breadth and depth followed administration of two AZD1222 doses.

Repertoires were generated with immunoSEQ multiplex PCR, while TCRdb's copy carries only in-frame clones and drops some. The sample includes about 48,000 clones, around nine tenths of them seen just once. On this clone: Its antigen is as yet unknown.

The CDR3 loop spans 17 amino acids. Trimming cost V 0 bases and J 0 bases, with 12 bases left between them. Germline V lookup: CDR1 ENHRY, CDR2 SYGVKD. The chain recombines TRBV10-3 with TRBJ1-5, with D possibly TRBD1 on 6 matching bases. The specimen comprised peripheral blood, sampled 28 days after the second AZD1222 dose. This clonotype was obtained from an adult who received the AZD1222 COVID-19 vaccine. The CDR3 DNA follows: TGTGCCATCAGTGAGTCGAAGCACAGGGATAGCAATCAGCCCCAGCATTTT. Its translation: CAISESKHRDSNQPQHF.